This is a list of T cell receptor beta chains from one sample in a study of T cell responses to AZD1222 COVID-19 vaccine. This table comes from immunoSEQ multiplex PCR, and its TCRdb copy is limited to in-frame clones, with some not included. The sample contains around 78,000 clones, roughly 90% of which appear only once. The sequencing here drew on peripheral blood, taken 28 days after the second AZD1222 dose. The receptors stem from an adult who received the AZD1222 COVID-19 vaccine. The CDR3 runs from the conserved cysteine through the conserved F or W. The order of the fields is CDR3 length, V gene, J gene, CDR3 protein.

13,TRBV7-3,TRBJ2-2,CASSLLNTGELFF
14,TRBV6-2/TRBV6-3,TRBJ2-5,CASSSGTLQETQYF
17,TRBV3-1/TRBV3-2,TRBJ2-2,CASSQDRTSGDTGELFF
14,TRBV24-1,TRBJ1-6,CATSDGQENSPLHF
14,TRBV20-1,TRBJ2-3,CSAIDQGSADTQYF
13,TRBV10-3,TRBJ2-1,CAISGSAYEEQFF
12,TRBV10-3,TRBJ2-3,CAIGDGGDTQYF
14,TRBV5-8,TRBJ1-1,CASTLDRGNTEAFF
14,TRBV28,TRBJ2-7,CASSPGQGAYEQYF
17,TRBV11-2,TRBJ1-1,CASSLDLVASMNTEAFF
15,TRBV7-3,TRBJ1-1,CASSLTQGRGTEAFF
15,TRBV14,TRBJ1-2,CASSPVKGSNYGYTF